This entry lists 21 T cell receptor beta chains sequenced from one sample in a study of T cell responses to AZD1222 COVID-19 vaccine. Using immunoSEQ multiplex PCR, the repertoire was profiled, and TCRdb retains in-frame clones only, with some absent. Among 85,000 to 110,000 clones listed, roughly 87% were seen once. The sequences come from peripheral blood, collected on day 0 of AZD1222 vaccination. The receptor set was obtained from an adult in good health.

CDR3 sequence (DNA): TGTGCCAGCAGCCCCCGGAGGGGAGTAACAGATACGCAGTATTTT. Amino acid sequence: CASSPRRGVTDTQYF. The rearrangement links TRBV7-8 to TRBJ2-3; perhaps TRBD2 as D (6 bases). Trimming took 5 bases from V and 3 from J, leaving 15 bases between them. The length of the CDR3 is 15 residues. Germline V gene lookup returns CDR1 SGHVS and CDR2 FQNEAQ.

The chain uses TRBV10-3 and TRBJ1-2; D is unclear. This CDR3 contains 17 residues. The V gene lost 6 bases and the J gene lost 4 bases, with 24 bases spanning the gap. Germline V gene lookup returns CDR1 ENHRY and CDR2 SYGVKD. CDR3 nucleotide sequence: TGTGCCATCAGCCCGCCCCCTGGCGGCCGACTAGGCTATGGCTACACCTTC. Its protein product is CAISPPPGGRLGYGYTF.

This clone was seen only once. The chain links TRBV5-5 to TRBJ2-7; 8 positions match TRBD2. CDR3 length: 13 amino acids. Germline trimming cut 8 bases from V and 1 base from J; bases unmatched to any gene: 5. The germline gives CDR1 SGHKS, CDR2 YYEKEE (reference sequence). In DNA, the CDR3 is TGTGCCAGTCAATTAGCGGGGTCCTACGAGCAGTACTTC. This codes for CASQLAGSYEQYF.

The rearrangement joins TRBV5-1 to TRBJ2-3; 8 bases line up with TRBD2. Germline V gene data show CDR1 as SGHRS and CDR2 as YFSETQ. After removal of 2 bases from V and 5 bases from J, the junction contained 10 bases not matched to a gene. CDR3 length: 16 residues. Written as DNA, the CDR3 is TGCGCCAGCAGCTTAACACTGCGGGGGGTTGAAGATACGCAGTATTTT. Its translation is CASSLTLRGVEDTQYF.

This clone ranks as medium-sized. The chain carries TRBV14 and TRBJ2-3, with D perhaps TRBD1 (7 bases). The CDR3 extends over 15 amino acids. V lost 3 bases to trimming and J lost 4 bases, with 14 bases between them. CDR1 and CDR2 from the germline V gene are SGHDN and FVKESK. The CDR3 here is CASSQQQGRSDTQYF. The CDR3 bases are TGTGCCAGCAGCCAGCAACAGGGGAGGTCAGATACGCAGTATTTT.

The V call is TRBV12-5, the J call TRBJ1-6; D remains ambiguous. Germline CDR1 is LGHNT and CDR2 is FRNRAP. This CDR3 region has 14 residues. V was shortened by 4 bases and J by 9 bases, with 13 bases between the two germline ends. The CDR3 protein is CASGSLLSGSPLHF. CDR3 in DNA: TGTGCTAGTGGTTCGCTTCTCTCAGGTTCACCCCTCCACTTT.

This clone was seen only once. The chain employs TRBV18 and TRBJ2-5; no definite D call. There are 13 residues in the CDR3. Germline-derived CDR1 and CDR2 are KGHSH and LQKENI. With 2 bases removed from V and 4 bases from J, the gap between germline ends came to 8 bases. In nucleotides, the CDR3 is TGTGCCAGCTCACCAGGGCAGACAGAGACCCAGTACTTC. Amino acid sequence: CASSPGQTETQYF.

This clone has just one count. The J gene is TRBJ1-2, the V gene TRBV7-9; 7 bases are a match to TRBD1. CDR3 length: 13 residues. The V and J ends lost 5 bases and 4 bases, in that order; junction bases with no gene match: 4. The germline V gene has CDR1 SEHNR and CDR2 FQNEAQ (reference sequence). CDR3 sequence reads: CASSPTGTYGYTF. DNA for the CDR3: TGTGCCAGCAGCCCGACAGGGACCTATGGCTACACCTTC.

The rearrangement uses TRBV6-1 and TRBJ2-7, with 15 bases that match TRBD2. Germline CDR1 is MNHNS and CDR2 is SASEGT. Unmatched junction bases numbered 4, after V lost 2 bases and J lost 5 bases. The CDR3 is made up of 16 amino acids. CDR3 DNA: TGTGCCAGCAGTGAATGGACTAGCGGGGGGGTAGACGAGCAGTACTTC. Protein product: CASSEWTSGGVDEQYF.

V usage is TRBV28 and J usage is TRBJ1-1; weak D call: TRBD1 (5 bases). Trimming cost V 2 bases and J 5 bases, with 12 bases left between them. The CDR3 runs 14 residues. In germline, CDR1 is MDHEN, CDR2 SYDVKM. CDR3 region: CASSLGTARTEAFF. The CDR3, as DNA: TGTGCCAGCAGTTTAGGGACGGCGAGAACTGAAGCTTTCTTT. The full variable domain, with the rest looked up from reference TRBV28 and TRBJ1-1, is DVKVTQSSRYLVKRTGEKVFLECVQDMDHENMFWYRQDPGLGLRLIYFSYDVKMKEKGDIPEGYSVSREKKERFSLILESASTNQTSMYLCASSLGTARTEAFFGQGTRLTVV.

The chain combines TRBV7-8 with TRBJ1-2, with no clear D. V lost 5 bases and J 4 bases, leaving 20 bases between the germline ends. Per germline, CDR1 SGHVS and CDR2 FQNEAQ. CDR3 length: 16 residues. CDR3 residues: CASSPKRQPHPYGYTF. The DNA of the CDR3 is TGTGCCAGCAGCCCAAAGCGCCAGCCGCATCCCTATGGCTACACCTTC.

The rearrangement joins TRBV6-5 to TRBJ2-1; D unresolved. The CDR3 runs to 14 residues. Per the germline V gene, CDR1 is MNHEY and CDR2 is SVGAGI. V dropped 6 bases and J dropped 8 bases, with 17 bases sitting between them. The CDR3: CASSRQSLLHEQFF. For the CDR3, the DNA is TGTGCCAGCAGCCGACAATCCCTCCTTCATGAGCAGTTCTTC.

This chain connects TRBV6-5 to TRBJ1-6; 9 bases fit TRBD1. CDR3 length equals 15 residues. Trimming removed 5 bases from V and 7 bases from J; junction bases left unmatched: 6. CDR1 is MNHEY, CDR2 SVGAGI, per germline. The CDR3 sequence: CASSHAGTGNSPLHF. CDR3 nucleotide sequence: TGTGCCAGCAGTCACGCCGGGACAGGGAATTCACCCCTCCACTTT.

Only one count was recorded for this clone. The V and J genes are TRBV24-1 and TRBJ2-2; D ambiguous. The CDR3 runs to 15 residues. The germline V and J ends were trimmed by 0 bases and 2 bases, with 6 bases remaining between them. Germline V gene lookup returns CDR1 KGHDR and CDR2 SFDVKD. CDR3 bases: TGTGCCACCAGTGATTTGGCACTCAACACCGGGGAGCTGTTTTTT. Residues: CATSDLALNTGELFF.

V is TRBV4-3 and J is TRBJ1-4; no reliable D call. The germline gives CDR1 LGHNA, CDR2 YSLEER. CDR3 length: 15 amino acids. The germline V and J ends were trimmed by 4 bases and 0 bases, with 9 bases remaining between them. The chain's CDR3 is CASSPEVATNEKLFF. The CDR3 DNA is TGCGCCAGCAGCCCAGAGGTCGCAACTAATGAAAAACTGTTTTTT.

The rearrangement joins TRBV4-1 to TRBJ1-1, with D unresolved. CDR3 length: 13 amino acids. V was pared by 0 bases and J by 9 bases, with 11 bases between. CDR1 and CDR2 from the germline V gene are MGHRA and YSYEKL. The CDR3 loop is CASSQEGIGQAFF. In nucleotides, the CDR3 is TGCGCCAGCAGCCAAGAGGGGATCGGGCAAGCTTTCTTT.

This chain joins TRBV10-1 and TRBJ2-1, with a weak D call TRBD2 (6 bases). The V end lost 2 bases, the J end lost 6 bases, and 17 bases lay between the germline ends. CDR1 WNHNN and CDR2 SYGVQD come from the germline V gene (reference sequence). The CDR3 is made up of 16 amino acids. DNA of the CDR3: TGCGCCAGCAGTGAGCGGTGGCGGGGTCTGGTCAATGAGCAGTTCTTC. This sequence encodes CASSERWRGLVNEQFF.

The chain has TRBV19 and TRBJ1-5, with unresolved D. Germline V gives CDR1 LNHDA, CDR2 SQIVND (reference sequence). Trimming stripped 8 bases from V and 1 base from J, with 15 bases between. This CDR3 comprises 15 residues. The CDR3 loop is CASVPGGFSNQPQHF. The CDR3 nucleotides are TGTGCCAGTGTCCCCGGTGGGTTCAGCAATCAGCCCCAGCATTTT. Together with reference TRBV19 and TRBJ1-5, the CDR3 gives the full variable domain: DGGITQSPKYLFRKEGQNVTLSCEQNLNHDAMYWYRQDPGQGLRLIYYSQIVNDFQKGDIAEGYSVSREKKESFPLTVTSAQKNPTAFYLCASVPGGFSNQPQHFGDGTRLSIL.

The V gene is TRBV10-1, the J gene TRBJ1-5; the D is unclear. V shed 7 bases and J shed 0 bases, with 16 bases lying between them. There are 16 residues in the CDR3. Germline V CDR1 and CDR2: WNHNN, SYGVQD (reference sequence). CDR3 in DNA: TGCGCCAGCATCTTGAAAGAGATTTATAGCAATCAGCCCCAGCATTTT. This sequence encodes CASILKEIYSNQPQHF.

This clone was seen many times. The chain carries TRBV6-5 and TRBJ2-2; the D is unclear. The CDR3 length is 15 residues. In germline, CDR1 is MNHEY, CDR2 SVGAGI. V gave up 0 bases and J gave up 0 bases, with 5 bases separating them. The CDR3 DNA follows: TGTGCCAGCAGTTACTCTTACCCGAACACCGGGGAGCTGTTTTTT. The encoded protein is CASSYSYPNTGELFF.

This chain links TRBV11-2 with TRBJ2-7; D is perhaps TRBD1 or TRBD2 (5 bases each). Per germline, CDR1 SGHAT and CDR2 FQNNGV. The CDR3 has 15 amino acids. V dropped 5 bases and J dropped 6 bases, with 20 bases sitting between them. DNA of the CDR3: TGTGCCAGCAGCCAGAGGGGACCAACGGCGGTCGAGCAGTACTTC. Translation gives CASSQRGPTAVEQYF.